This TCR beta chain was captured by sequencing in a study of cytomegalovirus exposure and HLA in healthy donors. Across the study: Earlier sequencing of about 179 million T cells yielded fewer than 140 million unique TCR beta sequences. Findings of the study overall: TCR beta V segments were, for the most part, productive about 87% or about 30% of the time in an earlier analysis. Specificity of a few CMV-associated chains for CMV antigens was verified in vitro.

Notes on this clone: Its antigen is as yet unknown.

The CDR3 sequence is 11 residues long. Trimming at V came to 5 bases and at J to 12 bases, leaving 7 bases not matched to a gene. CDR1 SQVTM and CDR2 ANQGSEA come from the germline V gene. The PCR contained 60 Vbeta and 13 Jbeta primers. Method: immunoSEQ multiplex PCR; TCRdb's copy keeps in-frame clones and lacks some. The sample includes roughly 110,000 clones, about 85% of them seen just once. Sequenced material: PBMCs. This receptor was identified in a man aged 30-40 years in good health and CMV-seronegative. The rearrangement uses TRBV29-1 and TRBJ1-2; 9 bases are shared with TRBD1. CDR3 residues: CSVPQGASDTF. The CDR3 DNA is TGCAGCGTTCCACAGGGGGCAAGCGACACCTTC.